This T cell receptor beta chain was identified during a study of PD-L1 blockade in urothelial cancer. Study as a whole: The authors examined blood 3 weeks (second dose) and 6 weeks after treatment start.

Assay: immunoSEQ multiplex PCR; the TCRdb copy retains only in-frame clones and omits some. The sample carries some 110,000 clones, about 89% recorded once. In its sample, this clone was seen once. Its cognate antigen is unknown. The time point denotes: peripheral blood 6 weeks after treatment start. Sample numbers ranged from 1 to 8 per patient, encompassing pretreatment and on-treatment collections. The V gene's germline CDR1 is SNHLY and CDR2 FYNNEI. This CDR3 is 16 amino acids long. V trimming: 6 bases; J trimming: 0 bases; junction bases outside the gene matches: 7. Study results and caveats: At the 3-week point, tumor-associated blood clones expanded more in durable-benefit patients. Below-median TCR clonality that was measured in pretreatment blood predicted better survival.

The chain joins TRBV2 to TRBJ2-7; 11 nucleotides align to TRBD2. The source material was PBMCs, sampled around atezolizumab (anti-PD-L1) treatment. The TCR originated in a man aged 55 to 70 with urothelial cancer. The CDR3 DNA follows: TGTGCCAGCAGCGGACGACTAGCGGGGACCTCCTACGAGCAGTACTTC. Translated: CASSGRLAGTSYEQYF.